This T cell receptor (beta chain) was recovered during a study of regulatory T cells in long-lasting Graves disease. Study-level results: The number of shared public clonotypes was higher in persistent patients (approximately 3,000) than new patients (roughly 970). Persistent Graves' patients possessed reduced TCR diversity relative to recently diagnosed ones.

According to the study, TCR beta libraries were built with iRepertoire HTBI primers and CDR3-region Arm-PCR. Per the original data handling: Identified across the samples were some 67 TRBV segments and 14 TRBJ segments. From the multiplex PCR reads, TCRdb called clonotypes with MiXCR, one entry per CDR3 protein. What appears here as the V and J calls and clone size reflects TCRdb's work, not the paper's. The sample shows 300,000 to 400,000 distinct CDR3 sequences, 18% of them seen only once. This clonotype showed up just once. The antigen remains unidentified. Time point of the sample: newly diagnosed GD, antithyroid drugs for less than 3 months. Scientists built the TCR library using RNA that was extracted from PBMCs. The sequence derives from a female donor with Graves disease. This sample comprised peripheral blood mononuclear cells (PBMCs), obtained at new diagnosis, from a patient treated with antithyroid drugs.

The CDR3 loop is CASSPDRGFTDTQYF. In DNA, the CDR3 is TGTGCCAGCAGTCCTGACAGGGGCTTCACAGATACGCAGTATTTT. The rearrangement uses TRBV12-3 or TRBV12-4 and TRBJ2-3, with 8 bases identical to TRBD1. This CDR3 has 15 residues. V lost 5 bases and J lost 2; bases outside the gene matches: 6.